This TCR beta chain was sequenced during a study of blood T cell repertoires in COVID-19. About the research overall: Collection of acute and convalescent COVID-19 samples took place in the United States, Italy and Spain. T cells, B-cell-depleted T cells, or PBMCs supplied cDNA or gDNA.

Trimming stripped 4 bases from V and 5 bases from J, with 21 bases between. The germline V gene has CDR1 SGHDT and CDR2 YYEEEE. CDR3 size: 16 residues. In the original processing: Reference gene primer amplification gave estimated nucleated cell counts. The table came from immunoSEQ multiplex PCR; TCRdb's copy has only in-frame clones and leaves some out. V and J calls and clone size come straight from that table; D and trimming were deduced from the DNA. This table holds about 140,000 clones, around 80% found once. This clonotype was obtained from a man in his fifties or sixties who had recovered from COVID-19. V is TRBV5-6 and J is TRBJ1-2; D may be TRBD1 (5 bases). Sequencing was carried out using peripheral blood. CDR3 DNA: TGTGCCAGCAGCCCTGGGGGAGGGACGCGGGGTTATGGCTACACCTTC. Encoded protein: CASSPGGGTRGYGYTF.